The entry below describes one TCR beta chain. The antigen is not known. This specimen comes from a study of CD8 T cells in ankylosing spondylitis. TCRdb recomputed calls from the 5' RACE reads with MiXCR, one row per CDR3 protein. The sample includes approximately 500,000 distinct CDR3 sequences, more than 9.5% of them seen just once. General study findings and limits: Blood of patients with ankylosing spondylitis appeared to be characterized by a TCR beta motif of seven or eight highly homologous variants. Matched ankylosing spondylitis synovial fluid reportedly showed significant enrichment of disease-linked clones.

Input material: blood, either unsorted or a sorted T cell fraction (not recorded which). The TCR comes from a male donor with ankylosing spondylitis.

The CDR3 sequence is CASSEVGTTAYNEQFF. DNA for the CDR3: TGCGCCAGCAGTGAGGTGGGGACTACCGCCTACAATGAGCAGTTCTTC. The V gene is TRBV10-1, the J gene TRBJ2-1, with 7 bases lining up with TRBD2. The ends lost 2 bases at V and 2 bases at J; junction bases unmatched: 6. Germline V gene sequence: CDR1 WNHNN, CDR2 SYGVQD (reference sequence). There are 16 residues in the CDR3.